These 10 T cell receptor beta chains came from one sample sequenced in a study of circulating CD8 cells and anti-PD-1 response in melanoma. Each library started from roughly 15 ng of total RNA using the QIAseq Immune Repertoire TCR panel. TCRdb itself ran the reads through MiXCR, one entry per CDR3 protein. The table has about 260 distinct CDR3 sequences, about 13% seen once. Four subsets defined by PD-1 and/or TIGIT were sorted from live CD3+CD8+TCRalphabeta+ cells. Specimen: CD8+ T cells from PBMCs, collected at baseline or after one month of anti-PD-1 therapy (not recorded which). Receptors were obtained from a human donor with melanoma.

Within the sample, this clonotype is medium-sized. The CDR3 loop reads CASSSTGTGGSYEQYF. The CDR3 DNA follows: TGTGCCAGCAGTTCGACCGGGACAGGGGGCTCCTACGAGCAGTACTTC. This chain connects TRBV7-2 to TRBJ2-7, with 11 nucleotides matching TRBD1. Trimming cost V 6 bases and J 0 bases; bases outside gene matches: 7. The length of the CDR3 is 16 residues. From germline, CDR1 is SGHTA and CDR2 FQGNSA.

In this sample, this clonotype is medium-sized. V is TRBV12-5 and J is TRBJ2-7; unclear D gene. Germline CDR1 reads LGHNT; CDR2 reads FRNRAP. This CDR3 comprises 11 residues. Trimming took off 4 bases at V and 3 bases at J, with 4 bases between the two ends. The CDR3 DNA is TGTGCTAGTGGTTCGAACTACGAGCAGTACTTC. Protein product: CASGSNYEQYF.

By frequency in the sample, this clonotype is large. V usage is TRBV11-2 and J usage is TRBJ2-3, with 10 bases matching TRBD2. V was clipped by 5 bases and J by 0 bases; unmatched bases: 2. This CDR3 comprises 15 residues. CDR1 is SGHAT and CDR2 is FQNNGV in the germline V gene. The DNA for the CDR3 is TGTGCCAGCAGCCGGACTAGCGGTAGCACAGATACGCAGTATTTT. This codes for CASSRTSGSTDTQYF.

By its share, this clonotype is large. The rearrangement links TRBV9 to TRBJ1-3; D gene unclear. This CDR3 is 19 amino acids long. Trimming cost V 3 bases and J 2 bases, with 24 bases left between them. Germline CDR1 and CDR2: SGDLS and YYNGEE. The DNA for the CDR3 is TGTGCCAGCAGCGGAACCCTAAGCTCAGGAGGGTACCCTGGAAACACCATATATTTT. This codes for CASSGTLSSGGYPGNTIYF.

This clonotype is large by share. The chain recombines TRBV12-3 or TRBV12-4 with TRBJ2-7; D not certain. Trimming pared 5 bases from V and 4 bases from J, leaving 9 bases between. There are 12 residues in the CDR3. The CDR3: CASSLLRYEQYF. CDR3 nucleotides: TGTGCCAGCAGTCTCCTCCGATACGAGCAGTACTTC.

With respect to this clonotype: This may stem from a read error, because a much larger clone lies one nucleotide away. The CDR3 does not close with the conserved phenylalanine or tryptophan, likely indicating a read error. This chain connects TRBV5-6 to TRBJ2-2; 13 nucleotides agree with TRBD2. This CDR3 region has 17 residues. Germline V CDR1 and CDR2: SGHDT, YYEEEE. Trimming removed 3 bases from V and 5 bases from J; junction bases left unmatched: 7. DNA for the CDR3: TGTGCCAGCAGCTCCCAAGGACTAGCGGGGGTGACCGGGGAGCTGTTTCTT. Protein sequence: CASSSQGLAGVTGELFL.

By sample fraction, this clonotype is large (0.1 to 1%). The chain couples TRBV4-3 to TRBJ1-6, with a tentative D call TRBD1 (5 bases). V was clipped by 7 bases and J by 9 bases, with 13 bases between them. The germline V gene has CDR1 LGHNA and CDR2 YSLEER. The CDR3 sequence is 13 residues long. The CDR3 protein is CASTPGGGSPLHF. For the CDR3, the DNA is TGCGCCAGCACCCCGGGGGGGGGTTCACCCCTCCACTTT.

This clonotype is termed large (0.1 to 1%). The chain joins TRBV4-3 to TRBJ1-3; 7 nucleotides match TRBD1. J was trimmed by 7 bases and V by 4 bases; bases with no gene match: 7. Germline lookup yields CDR1 LGHNA and CDR2 YSLEER. The CDR3 consists of 14 residues. Here the CDR3 DNA reads TGCGCCAGCAGCCCTTGGGCAGGGGGGAACACCATATATTTT. Encoded protein: CASSPWAGGNTIYF.

This clonotype was seen only a few times. The chain carries TRBV5-4 and TRBJ2-7; 10 positions match TRBD1. This CDR3 is 15 amino acids long. The V gene end was trimmed by 2 bases and the J gene end by 5 bases; junction bases not matched to a gene: 7. Germline CDR1 is SGHNT and CDR2 is YYREEE (reference sequence). Here the CDR3 reads CASSFVGTGEDEQYF. CDR3 DNA sequence: TGTGCCAGCAGCTTCGTGGGGACAGGGGAGGACGAGCAGTACTTC.

This clonotype is deemed large (0.1 to 1%). The chain recombines TRBV7-6 with TRBJ2-2; D is possibly TRBD1 (6 bases). The V and J ends lost 1 base and 3 bases respectively, with 6 bases between them. Germline V gene lookup returns CDR1 SGHVS and CDR2 FNYEAQ. There are 14 residues in the CDR3. As DNA, the CDR3 is TGTGCCAGCAGCTTAGACAGGGACACCGGGGAGCTGTTTTTT. Encoded protein: CASSLDRDTGELFF.